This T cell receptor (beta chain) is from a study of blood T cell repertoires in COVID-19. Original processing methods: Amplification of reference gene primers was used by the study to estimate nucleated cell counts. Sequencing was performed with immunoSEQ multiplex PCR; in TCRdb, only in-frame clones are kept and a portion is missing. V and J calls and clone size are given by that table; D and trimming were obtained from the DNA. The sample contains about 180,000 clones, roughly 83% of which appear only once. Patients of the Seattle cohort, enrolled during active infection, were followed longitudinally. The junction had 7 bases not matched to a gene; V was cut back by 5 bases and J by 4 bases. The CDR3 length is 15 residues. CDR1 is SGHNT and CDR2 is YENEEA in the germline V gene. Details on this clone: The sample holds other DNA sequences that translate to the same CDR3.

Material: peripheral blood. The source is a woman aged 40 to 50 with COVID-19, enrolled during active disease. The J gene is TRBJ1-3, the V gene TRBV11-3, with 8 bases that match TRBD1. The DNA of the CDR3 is TGTGCCAGCAGCCCCGGACAGGGTCCCGGAAACACCATATATTTT. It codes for CASSPGQGPGNTIYF. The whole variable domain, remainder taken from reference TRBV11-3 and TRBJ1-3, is EAGVVQSPRYKIIEKKQPVAFWCNPISGHNTLYWYLQNLGQGPELLIRYENEEAVDDSQLPKDRFSAERLKGVDSTLKIQPAELGDSAVYLCASSPGQGPGNTIYFGEGSWLTVV.